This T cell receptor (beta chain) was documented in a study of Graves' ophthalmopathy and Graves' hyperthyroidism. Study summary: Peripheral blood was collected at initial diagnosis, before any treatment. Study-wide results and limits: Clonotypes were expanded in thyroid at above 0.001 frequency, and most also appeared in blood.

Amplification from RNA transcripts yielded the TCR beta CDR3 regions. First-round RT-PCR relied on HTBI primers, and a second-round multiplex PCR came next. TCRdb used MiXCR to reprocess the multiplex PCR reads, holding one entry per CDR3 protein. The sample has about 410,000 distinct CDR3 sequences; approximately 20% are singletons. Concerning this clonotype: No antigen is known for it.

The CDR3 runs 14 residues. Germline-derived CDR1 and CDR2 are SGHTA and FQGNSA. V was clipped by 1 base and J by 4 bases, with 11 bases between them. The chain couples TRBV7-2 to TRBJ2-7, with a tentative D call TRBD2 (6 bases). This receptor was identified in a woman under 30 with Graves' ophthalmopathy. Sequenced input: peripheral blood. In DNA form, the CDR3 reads TGTGCCAGCAGCTTAGGGCGGGAACCGTACGAGCAGTACTTC. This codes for CASSLGREPYEQYF.